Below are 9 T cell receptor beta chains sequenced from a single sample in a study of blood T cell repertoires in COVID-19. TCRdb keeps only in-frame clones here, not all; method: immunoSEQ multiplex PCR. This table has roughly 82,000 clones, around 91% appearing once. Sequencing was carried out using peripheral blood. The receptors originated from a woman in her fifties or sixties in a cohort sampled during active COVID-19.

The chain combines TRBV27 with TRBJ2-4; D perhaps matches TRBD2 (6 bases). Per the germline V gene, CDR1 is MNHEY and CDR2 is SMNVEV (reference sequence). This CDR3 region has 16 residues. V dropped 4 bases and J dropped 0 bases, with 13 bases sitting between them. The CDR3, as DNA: TGTGCCAGCAGTTCCCTCGCAGCGGGAGCCAAAAACATTCAGTACTTC. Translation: CASSSLAAGAKNIQYF.

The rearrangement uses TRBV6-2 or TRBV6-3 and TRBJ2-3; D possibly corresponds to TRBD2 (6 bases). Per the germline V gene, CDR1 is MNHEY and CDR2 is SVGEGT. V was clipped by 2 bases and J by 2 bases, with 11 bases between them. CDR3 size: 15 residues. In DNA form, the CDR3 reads TGTGCCAGCAGTTACGCGCGCGGGAACACAGATACGCAGTATTTT. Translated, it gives CASSYARGNTDTQYF.

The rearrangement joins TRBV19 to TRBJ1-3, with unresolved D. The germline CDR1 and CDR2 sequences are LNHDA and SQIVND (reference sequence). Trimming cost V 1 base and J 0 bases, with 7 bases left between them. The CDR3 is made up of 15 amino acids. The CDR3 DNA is TGTGCCAGTAGTATAGGCGGTTACTCTGGAAACACCATATATTTT. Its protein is CASSIGGYSGNTIYF.

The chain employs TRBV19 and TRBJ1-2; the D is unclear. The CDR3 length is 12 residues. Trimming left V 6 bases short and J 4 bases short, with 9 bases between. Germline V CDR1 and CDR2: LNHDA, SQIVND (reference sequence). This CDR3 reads CASSSSSYGYTF. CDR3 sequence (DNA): TGTGCCAGTAGCTCCTCCTCCTATGGCTACACCTTC.

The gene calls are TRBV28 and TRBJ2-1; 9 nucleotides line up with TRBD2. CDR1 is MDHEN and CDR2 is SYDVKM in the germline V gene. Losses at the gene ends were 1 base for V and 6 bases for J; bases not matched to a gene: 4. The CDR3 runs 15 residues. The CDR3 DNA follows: TGTGCCAGCAGTTTATATACTAGCGGGTTCAATGAGCAGTTCTTC. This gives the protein CASSLYTSGFNEQFF.

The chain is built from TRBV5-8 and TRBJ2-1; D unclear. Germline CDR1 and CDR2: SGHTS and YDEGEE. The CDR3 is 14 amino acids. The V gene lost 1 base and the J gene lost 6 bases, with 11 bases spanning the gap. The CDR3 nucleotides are TGTGCCAGCAGCTTGCACTCCCTAGGCAATGAGCAGTTCTTC. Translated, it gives CASSLHSLGNEQFF.

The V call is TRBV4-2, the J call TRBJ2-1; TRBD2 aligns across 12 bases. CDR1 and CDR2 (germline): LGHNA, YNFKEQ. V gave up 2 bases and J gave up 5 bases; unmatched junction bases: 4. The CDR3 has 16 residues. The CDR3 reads CASSQQTSGSHNEQFF. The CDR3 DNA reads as TGTGCCAGCAGCCAACAGACTAGCGGGAGTCACAATGAGCAGTTCTTC.

The CDR3 is CASNLAGSNNEQFF. CDR3 nucleotides: TGTGCCAGCAACTTAGCGGGAAGTAACAATGAGCAGTTCTTC. The J gene is TRBJ2-1, the V gene TRBV28; 8 bases map to TRBD2. The V gene end was trimmed by 7 bases and the J gene end by 5 bases; junction bases not matched to a gene: 7. Germline loops: CDR1 MDHEN, CDR2 SYDVKM. The CDR3 sequence is 14 residues long.

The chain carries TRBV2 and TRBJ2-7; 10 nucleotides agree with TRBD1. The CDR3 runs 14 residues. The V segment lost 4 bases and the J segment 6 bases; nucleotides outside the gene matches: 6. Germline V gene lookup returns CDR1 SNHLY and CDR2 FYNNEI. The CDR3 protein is CASSGPGQGSEQYF. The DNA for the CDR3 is TGTGCCAGCAGTGGGCCGGGACAGGGGTCCGAGCAGTACTTC.